Below, one TCR beta chain is given with its context. Its specificity is unknown. Unique molecular identifiers were added to individual cDNA molecules. Each CDR3 protein gets one entry after TCRdb re-called the 5' RACE reads with MiXCR. The sample comprises approximately 75,000 distinct CDR3 sequences, about 15% of which are singletons, and 3.5% to 5% rests with the top ten. Trimming removed 2 bases from V and 5 bases from J; junction bases left unmatched: 7. Germline CDR1 and CDR2: SGDLS and YYNGEE. CDR3 length: 16 residues. This record comes from a study of early T cells in non-severe SARS-CoV-2 infection. The overall study: Unpaired chains resulted from sequencing bulk RNA of unsorted whole blood.

Study-wide results and caveats: Private and CD4 specificities were missed by VDJdb matching, which favored anti-spike CD8 responses.

This specimen consisted of whole blood, obtained at baseline. The clonotype was recovered from an adult who was a healthcare worker with PCR-confirmed SARS-CoV-2 infection or an uninfected control (not recorded which). The rearrangement joins TRBV9 to TRBJ2-1, with 10 positions matching TRBD2. CDR3 loop: CASSVSGLAAHNEQFF. The CDR3 region has the DNA TGTGCCAGCAGCGTTTCCGGACTAGCGGCCCACAATGAGCAGTTCTTC.